A single sample is the source of the 17 T cell receptor beta chains below, sequenced in a study of patients and donors after allogeneic stem cell transplantation (TCRdb year 2020). Receptor amplification or capture employed RT-PCR. Sequencing was carried out with a NextSeq 550. TCRdb reran the public reads through fastp at Q25 and MiXCR, keeping productive beta chains. All rows with the same CDR3 protein become a single entry with the most common DNA and genes. The sample table holds approximately 31,000 distinct CDR3 sequences, of which 30% to 40% were seen once. More than 65% of the sample is taken by the ten largest. The source material was blood, either unsorted or a sorted T cell fraction (not recorded which). The receptors derive from a human donor who was either an allogeneic HSCT recipient or a stem cell or donor lymphocyte infusion donor (not recorded which). It is not recorded whose cells these are; they may come from a transplant donor.

The J gene is TRBJ2-5, the V gene TRBV5-1, with 8 bases matching TRBD1. Losses at the gene ends were 0 bases for V and 5 bases for J; bases not matched to a gene: 6. The germline CDR1 and CDR2 sequences are SGHRS and YFSETQ. The CDR3 extends over 15 amino acids. The CDR3 nucleotides read TGCGCCAGCAGCTTGGGGACAGGGATAAAGGAGACCCAGTACTTC. This gives the protein CASSLGTGIKETQYF.

The rearrangement links TRBV29-1 to TRBJ2-3, with TRBD2 identical over 7 bases. V was pared by 1 base and J by 3 bases, with 4 bases of the junction left unmatched. The CDR3 extends over 14 amino acids. Germline CDR1 is SQVTM and CDR2 is ANQGSEA. Here the CDR3 DNA reads TGCAGCGTTGAAGTAACTAGCGCGACAGATACGCAGTATTTT. Translation: CSVEVTSATDTQYF.

There are a few counts of this clonotype. The chain links TRBV7-2 to TRBJ1-3; D unclear. Germline CDR1 SGHTA, CDR2 FQGNSA. V lost 5 bases to trimming and J lost 4 bases, with 9 bases between them. This CDR3 has 13 residues. CDR3 loop: CASSRRSGNTIYF. The CDR3 bases are TGTGCCAGCAGCCGACGATCCGGAAACACCATATATTTT.

This chain uses TRBV6-1 with TRBJ1-4; D call uncertain. Germline CDR1 is MNHNS and CDR2 is SASEGT. The CDR3 length is 14 residues. V lost 5 bases and J 5 bases, leaving 12 bases between the germline ends. CDR3 sequence (DNA): TGTGCCAGCAGTCTCGGACGGACCAATGAAAAACTGTTTTTT. Its protein is CASSLGRTNEKLFF.

This chain links TRBV4-3 with TRBJ2-7; tentative D call: TRBD2 (6 bases). Between the trimmed V and J ends, which lost 0 bases and 0 bases, there was a span of 24 bases. The CDR3 totals 20 residues. Germline V lookup: CDR1 LGHNA, CDR2 YSLEER. Written as DNA, the CDR3 is TGCGCCAGCAGCCAAGATTGGAAGAGGGCCCTGGGGCGGGACTCCTACGAGCAGTACTTC. Translating it yields CASSQDWKRALGRDSYEQYF.

Only a few counts were recorded for this clonotype. The rearrangement joins TRBV15 to TRBJ1-1, with 8 bases matching TRBD1. This CDR3 has 16 residues. Germline trimming cut 3 bases from V and 2 bases from J; bases unmatched to any gene: 8. The V gene's germline CDR1 is LNHNV and CDR2 YYDKDF (reference sequence). Here the CDR3 reads CATSSEPGGGNTEAFF. The CDR3 nucleotides read TGTGCCACCAGCAGCGAACCAGGGGGCGGAAACACTGAAGCTTTCTTT.

The chain employs TRBV7-2 and TRBJ2-5, with TRBD1 matching 10 bases. CDR1 SGHTA and CDR2 FQGNSA come from the germline V gene. This CDR3 spans 16 amino acids. The junction had 4 bases not matched to a gene; V was cut back by 1 base and J by 2 bases. This CDR3 reads CASSLGWDRGQETQYF. The DNA for the CDR3 is TGTGCCAGCAGCTTAGGGTGGGACAGGGGACAAGAGACCCAGTACTTC.

The chain joins TRBV5-1 to TRBJ1-1; weak D call: TRBD1 (6 bases). The V gene lost 4 bases and the J gene lost 0 bases, with 13 bases spanning the gap. Germline CDR1 SGHRS, CDR2 YFSETQ. The CDR3 extends over 15 amino acids. CDR3 region: CASSLSGHLNTEAFF. The CDR3 nucleotides read TGCGCCAGCAGCCTCTCGGGACATTTGAACACTGAAGCTTTCTTT.

This chain joins TRBV7-2 and TRBJ2-5, with 8 bases matching TRBD1. Unmatched junction bases numbered 4, after V lost 2 bases and J lost 5 bases. CDR1 and CDR2 from the germline V gene are SGHTA and FQGNSA. The CDR3 loop spans 14 amino acids. The CDR3 nucleotides are TGTGCCAGCAGCTTATACAGGGGGAGGGAGACCCAGTACTTC. It specifies CASSLYRGRETQYF.

The rearrangement links TRBV10-3 to TRBJ1-1; the D gene is possibly TRBD1 (6 bases). The CDR3 contains 22 residues. In germline, CDR1 is ENHRY, CDR2 SYGVKD. The germline V and J ends were trimmed by 0 bases and 1 base, with 30 bases remaining between them. CDR3 loop: CAISESVLPGGRRTVRNTEAFF. The DNA for the CDR3 is TGTGCCATCAGTGAGTCAGTTCTTCCGGGGGGCCGTCGGACCGTGAGGAACACTGAAGCTTTCTTT.

The rearrangement joins TRBV27 to TRBJ1-1; D ambiguous. The CDR3 totals 15 residues. V was pared by 5 bases and J by 0 bases, with 13 bases between. Germline-derived CDR1 and CDR2 are MNHEY and SMNVEV (reference sequence). In nucleotides, the CDR3 is TGTGCCAGCAGTCTATACATGCGCGTGAACACTGAAGCTTTCTTT. Amino acids: CASSLYMRVNTEAFF.

The chain carries TRBV20-1 and TRBJ2-5; D ambiguous. The V gene's germline CDR1 is DFQATT and CDR2 SNEGSKA (reference sequence). This CDR3 has 12 amino acids. V lost 3 bases, J lost 3 bases, and 8 bases lay in between. The CDR3 bases are TGCAGTGCTAGTCCCGGTAAAGAGACCCAGTACTTC. Residues: CSASPGKETQYF.

This clonotype was detected only a few times. The rearrangement uses TRBV12-3 or TRBV12-4 and TRBJ1-2; a weak D match, TRBD1 (6 bases). This CDR3 has 15 residues. V was pared by 4 bases and J by 4 bases, with 16 bases between. The CDR3 spells CASSSSPGQVYGYTF. The CDR3 DNA reads TGTGCCAGCAGTTCTAGTCCGGGACAAGTCTATGGCTACACCTTC.

The chain combines TRBV10-3 with TRBJ1-5; unclear D gene. Germline values: CDR1 ENHRY, CDR2 SYGVKD. V lost 4 bases, J lost 5 bases, and 9 bases lay in between. There are 13 residues in the CDR3. CDR3 nucleotides: TGTGCCATCAGTGGAGGGCCGGATCAGCCCCAGCATTTT. Translating it yields CAISGGPDQPQHF.

This clonotype was counted ten times or more. The rearrangement joins TRBV29-1 to TRBJ2-7; 12 bases align to TRBD2. Germline V gene sequence: CDR1 SQVTM, CDR2 ANQGSEA. J was trimmed by 3 bases and V by 6 bases; bases with no gene match: 6. This CDR3 has 14 amino acids. As DNA, the CDR3 is TGCAGCGTGAAAAGGACTAGCGGGAACTACGAGCAGTACTTC. This encodes CSVKRTSGNYEQYF.

This rearrangement joins TRBV7-9 to TRBJ2-1; D gene unclear. This CDR3 is built from 17 residues. The germline CDR1 and CDR2 sequences are SEHNR and FQNEAQ (reference sequence). With 0 bases removed from V and 3 bases from J, the gap between germline ends came to 15 bases. CDR3 residues: CASSLAQWLERYNEQFF. DNA for the CDR3: TGTGCCAGCAGCTTAGCGCAGTGGCTAGAGCGCTACAATGAGCAGTTCTTC.

This clonotype showed up just a few times. The chain recombines TRBV7-9 with TRBJ2-1; 8 bases agree with TRBD2. CDR3 length equals 14 residues. Germline V CDR1 and CDR2: SEHNR, FQNEAQ (reference sequence). V shed 4 bases, J shed 14 bases, and the junction held 13 bases outside the gene matches. This chain's CDR3 is CASSYSSGRAAEFF. The DNA of the CDR3 is TGTGCCAGCAGCTACTCCTCCGGGAGGGCCGCAGAGTTCTTC. Full variable domain (remainder filled in from reference TRBV7-9 and TRBJ2-1): DTGVSQNPRHKITKRGQNVTFRCDPISEHNRLYWYRQTLGQGPEFLTYFQNEAQLEKSRLLSDRFSAERPKGSFSTLEIQRTEQGDSAMYLCASSYSSGRAAEFFGPGTRLTVL.